This passage covers 12 T cell receptor beta chains from one sample sequenced in a study of blood T cell repertoires in COVID-19. Profiled with immunoSEQ multiplex PCR; TCRdb holds only in-frame clones, not every one. The data contain about 270,000 clones, approximately 86% of them singletons. Specimen: peripheral blood. All receptors derive from a middle-aged man with active or convalescent COVID-19.

This chain links TRBV28 with TRBJ2-2; TRBD1 agrees at 8 bases. V was pared by 6 bases and J by 9 bases, with 6 bases of the junction left unmatched. Germline V gene sequence: CDR1 MDHEN, CDR2 SYDVKM. CDR3 length equals 13 residues. CDR3 in amino acids: CASRRDRGRELFF. The CDR3 coding sequence is TGTGCCAGCAGGCGTGACAGGGGACGGGAGCTGTTTTTT.

Details on this clone: One end of the junction fails to match germline, which may point to a read error. The genes are TRBV6-6 and TRBJ2-2, with D maybe TRBD1 (5 bases). The germline V gene encodes CDR1 MNHNY and CDR2 SVGAGI (reference sequence). The CDR3 extends over 15 amino acids. CDR3 nucleotide sequence: TGTGCCAGCAGTTACTGGCAGGGTGGCACCAGGGAGCTGTTTTTT. Translated: CASSYWQGGTRELFF.

This clone was picked up many times. One end of the junction fails to match germline, which may point to a read error. This chain connects TRBV4-1 to TRBJ1-6; weak D call: TRBD1 (6 bases). Germline CDR1 and CDR2: MGHRA and YSYEKL. This CDR3 is 16 amino acids long. Here the CDR3 reads CASSQVNGEGGSPLHF. The CDR3 nucleotides read TGCGCCAGCAGTCAAGTGAATGGGGAGGGGGGTTCACCCCTCCACTTT.

The V and J genes are TRBV7-2 and TRBJ2-1, with 8 bases identical to TRBD1. This CDR3 region has 16 residues. V trimming: 5 bases; J trimming: 7 bases; junction bases outside the gene matches: 13. Germline loops: CDR1 SGHTA, CDR2 FQGNSA. This CDR3 reads CASSPRPGQGKNEQFF. CDR3 nucleotide sequence: TGTGCCAGCAGCCCCCGTCCCGGACAGGGTAAGAATGAGCAGTTCTTC.

This chain uses TRBV9 with TRBJ1-4; D is unclear. The CDR3 runs 15 residues. Per germline, CDR1 SGDLS and CDR2 YYNGEE. The V gene lost 0 bases and the J gene lost 1 base, with 7 bases spanning the gap. CDR3 sequence reads: CASSVAGLTNEKLFF. Here the CDR3 DNA reads TGTGCCAGCAGCGTAGCAGGCCTAACTAATGAAAAACTGTTTTTT.

The chain carries TRBV5-1 and TRBJ2-4; 12 nucleotides agree with TRBD2. Losses at the gene ends were 0 bases for V and 0 bases for J; bases not matched to a gene: 7. CDR3 length equals 19 residues. CDR1 and CDR2 from the germline V gene are SGHRS and YFSETQ. CDR3 DNA: TGCGCCAGCAGCTTGGCTCTAGCGGGGGGGCTTGGAGCCAAAAACATTCAGTACTTC. As protein: CASSLALAGGLGAKNIQYF.

This clone was observed once. The chain has TRBV28 and TRBJ2-5, with TRBD1 matching 7 bases. The CDR3 extends over 16 amino acids. Per the germline V gene, CDR1 is MDHEN and CDR2 is SYDVKM. V lost 4 bases and J lost 5; bases outside the gene matches: 13. For the CDR3, the DNA is TGTGCCAGCAGTTCGATTACCGGGACAGCAGGGGAGACCCAGTACTTC. Translated, it gives CASSSITGTAGETQYF.

The V and J genes are TRBV5-6 and TRBJ2-7, with 9 bases that match TRBD2. Germline V gene lookup returns CDR1 SGHDT and CDR2 YYEEEE. The CDR3 is made up of 12 amino acids. The V gene end was trimmed by 4 bases and the J gene end by 6 bases; junction bases not matched to a gene: 2. DNA of the CDR3: TGTGCCAGCAGCAATAGCGGGGGCGAGCAGTACTTC. Translated: CASSNSGGEQYF.

The chain joins TRBV6-5 to TRBJ2-2; D is possibly TRBD2 (5 bases). This CDR3 has 15 amino acids. The V gene lost 3 bases and the J gene lost 4 bases, with 12 bases spanning the gap. CDR1 MNHEY and CDR2 SVGAGI come from the germline V gene. The CDR3 loop reads CASSYARAGTGELFF. The CDR3 DNA reads as TGTGCCAGCAGTTATGCGAGGGCGGGCACCGGGGAGCTGTTTTTT.

This rearrangement joins TRBV3-1 (or the pseudogene TRBV3-2) to TRBJ1-3; D gene unclear. Germline loops: CDR1 LGHDT, CDR2 YNNKEL (reference sequence). The CDR3 is 15 amino acids. Between the trimmed V and J ends, which lost 0 bases and 3 bases, there was a span of 9 bases. CDR3 in amino acids: CASSQDLAGGNTIYF. CDR3 nucleotides: TGTGCCAGCAGCCAAGATTTGGCTGGTGGAAACACCATATATTTT.

This chain joins TRBV19 and TRBJ2-7, with D maybe TRBD1 (6 bases). V lost 1 base, J lost 2 bases, and 12 bases lay in between. This CDR3 has 15 amino acids. Germline CDR1 LNHDA, CDR2 SQIVND (reference sequence). CDR3 loop: CASSIATGSTYEQYF. CDR3 DNA sequence: TGTGCCAGTAGTATAGCGACAGGTAGTACCTACGAGCAGTACTTC.

This clone was found once. The gene calls are TRBV7-2 and TRBJ2-2, with TRBD2 identical over 7 bases. The trim removed 6 bases at V and 8 bases at J, leaving 6 bases unmatched. This CDR3 is built from 13 residues. Germline values: CDR1 SGHTA, CDR2 FQGNSA. CDR3 residues: CASSTLGRGELFF. The CDR3 DNA follows: TGTGCCAGCAGTACTCTCGGGAGGGGGGAGCTGTTTTTT.